Below are 7 T cell receptor beta chains sequenced from a single sample in a study of tumor and adjacent non-tumor tissue in lung cancer. Three rounds of nested PCR, following a modified ARM-PCR protocol, produced the TCRbeta library. TCRdb re-analysed the multiplex PCR reads in MiXCR, keeping a single row per CDR3 protein. The sample records approximately 66,000 distinct CDR3 sequences, about 56% being singletons. No cell sorting was done before RNA was extracted from the tissue. The normal lung tissue was taken more than 3 cm from the tumor edge. Sequenced: distant non-tumor lung tissue. Every receptor here comes from a man aged 70-80 years with non-small cell lung cancer.

The rearrangement uses TRBV5-4 and TRBJ2-5; 9 bases are shared with TRBD2. J was trimmed by 1 base and V by 6 bases; bases with no gene match: 7. The CDR3 consists of 15 residues. Per the germline V gene, CDR1 is SGHNT and CDR2 is YYREEE (reference sequence). CDR3 residues: CASNHGLASQETQYF. CDR3 nucleotide sequence: TGTGCCAGCAACCACGGACTAGCGAGCCAAGAGACCCAGTACTTC.

As to this clonotype: The junction shows a germline mismatch at one end, possibly a read error. The chain recombines TRBV11-1 with TRBJ2-5; the D gene is possibly TRBD2 (5 bases). CDR3 length equals 14 residues. The germline V gene has CDR1 SGHAT and CDR2 FQDESV (reference sequence). In DNA, the CDR3 is TGTGGCAGCACCCGGGATGATCCACAAGAGACCCAGCACTTC. Translating gives CGSTRDDPQETQHF.

This clonotype was counted only a few times. A much larger clone differs by one base, so this may be a read error. V and J are TRBV28 and TRBJ1-2, with D possibly being TRBD1 (5 bases). From germline, CDR1 is MDHEN and CDR2 SYDVKM. This CDR3 comprises 13 residues. The ends were cut back, 4 bases at V and 4 bases at J, with 10 bases in the middle. DNA for the CDR3: TGTGCCAGCAGTTCCAGGGTAGGCTATGGCTACACCTTC. Translating gives CASSSRVGYGYTF.

The V call is TRBV28, the J call TRBJ2-1, with unresolved D. This CDR3 is 16 amino acids long. Germline V lookup: CDR1 MDHEN, CDR2 SYDVKM. The V end was cut by 9 bases, the J end by 0 bases, with 18 bases between. DNA for the CDR3: TGTGCCAGTTTATTTCCTTTCTCGAGCTCCTACAATGAGCAGTTCTTC. Translating gives CASLFPFSSSYNEQFF.

In its sample, this clonotype was seen many times. The chain carries TRBV10-2 and TRBJ1-6, with 8 bases lining up with TRBD1. The CDR3 runs 13 residues. Germline CDR1 reads WSHSY; CDR2 reads SAAADI. The V gene end was trimmed by 10 bases and the J gene end by 6 bases; junction bases not matched to a gene: 5. The CDR3 sequence: CATSDRANSPLHF. The CDR3 DNA reads TGCGCCACCTCGGACAGGGCTAATTCACCCCTCCACTTT.

The chain uses TRBV28 and TRBJ2-1; the D is unclear. The V end lost 3 bases, the J end lost 12 bases, and 15 bases lay between the germline ends. This CDR3 comprises 13 residues. The germline gives CDR1 MDHEN, CDR2 SYDVKM. CDR3 amino acids: CASSLSKPIGQFF. CDR3 nucleotide sequence: TGTGCCAGCAGTTTGTCCAAGCCGATCGGGCAGTTCTTC. Full variable domain (rest looked up from reference TRBV28 and TRBJ2-1): DVKVTQSSRYLVKRTGEKVFLECVQDMDHENMFWYRQDPGLGLRLIYFSYDVKMKEKGDIPEGYSVSREKKERFSLILESASTNQTSMYLCASSLSKPIGQFFGPGTRLTVL.

This clonotype was seen at least ten times. V gene TRBV29-1 combines with J gene TRBJ2-5; weak D call: TRBD2 (6 bases). V was shortened by 6 bases and J by 5 bases, with 16 bases between the two germline ends. Per germline, CDR1 SQVTM and CDR2 ANQGSEA. This CDR3 is 13 amino acids long. CDR3 region: CSVGRERVETQYF. DNA of the CDR3: TGCAGCGTGGGCCGGGAGCGAGTGGAGACCCAGTACTTC.